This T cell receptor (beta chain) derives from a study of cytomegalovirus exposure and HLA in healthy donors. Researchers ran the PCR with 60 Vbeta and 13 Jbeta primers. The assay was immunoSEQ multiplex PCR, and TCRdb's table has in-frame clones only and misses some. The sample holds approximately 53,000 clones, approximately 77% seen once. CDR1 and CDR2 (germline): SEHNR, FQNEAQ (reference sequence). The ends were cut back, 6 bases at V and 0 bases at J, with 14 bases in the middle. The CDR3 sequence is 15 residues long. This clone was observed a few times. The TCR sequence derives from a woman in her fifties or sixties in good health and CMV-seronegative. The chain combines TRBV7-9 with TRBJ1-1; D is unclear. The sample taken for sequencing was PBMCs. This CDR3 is CASRDSDKLNTEAFF. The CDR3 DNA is TGTGCCAGCAGGGACTCCGACAAGTTGAACACTGAAGCTTTCTTT.